This T cell receptor (beta chain) was documented in a study of cytomegalovirus exposure and HLA in healthy donors. CDR1 and CDR2 from the germline V gene are SGHRS and YFSETQ. The V gene lost 3 bases and the J gene lost 2 bases, with 12 bases spanning the gap. The CDR3 spans 14 residues. Notes on this clone: What it binds is not known.

Findings and limits, study-wide: Compared with the approximately 680-donor mean, an Asian-associated ancestry cluster reportedly had fewer N-insertions, according to a later analysis. The authors considered a cluster of highly shared sequence variants likely to be a sequencing artifact. The study listed approximately 160 cytomegalovirus-associated TCR beta chains.

60 Vbeta and 13 Jbeta primers were used in PCR. Produced via immunoSEQ multiplex PCR; TCRdb's table is partial and in-frame only. The sample holds 100,000 or so clones; about four fifths are singletons and the top ten take around 1.9%. Despite likely unrecorded immune exposures, the donors were nominally healthy at the time of sampling. The receptor was derived from a woman aged 40 to 49 in good health and CMV-seronegative. The V and J genes are TRBV5-1 and TRBJ2-7; D unclear. The specimen was PBMCs. This CDR3 is CASSSGPETYEQYF. The DNA for the CDR3 is TGCGCCAGCAGCTCGGGTCCGGAAACCTACGAGCAGTACTTC.